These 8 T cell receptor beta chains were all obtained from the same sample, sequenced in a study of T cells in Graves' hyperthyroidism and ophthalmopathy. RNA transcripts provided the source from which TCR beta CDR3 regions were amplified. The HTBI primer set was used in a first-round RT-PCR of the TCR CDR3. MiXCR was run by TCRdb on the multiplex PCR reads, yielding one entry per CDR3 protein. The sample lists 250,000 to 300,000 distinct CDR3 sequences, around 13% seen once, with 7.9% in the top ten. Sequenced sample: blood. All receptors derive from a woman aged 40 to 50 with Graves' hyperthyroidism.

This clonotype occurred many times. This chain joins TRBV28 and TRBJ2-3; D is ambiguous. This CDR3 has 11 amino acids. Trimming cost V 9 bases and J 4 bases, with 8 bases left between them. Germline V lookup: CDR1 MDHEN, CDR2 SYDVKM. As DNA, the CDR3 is TGTGCCAGTGACGGACCAGATACGCAGTATTTT. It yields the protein CASDGPDTQYF.

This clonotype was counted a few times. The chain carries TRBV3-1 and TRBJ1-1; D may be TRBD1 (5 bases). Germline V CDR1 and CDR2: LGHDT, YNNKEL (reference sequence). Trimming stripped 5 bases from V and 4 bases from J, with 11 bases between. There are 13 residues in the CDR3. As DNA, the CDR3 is TGTGCCAGCAGCAACATCCAGGGCACTGAAGCTTTCTTT. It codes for CASSNIQGTEAFF. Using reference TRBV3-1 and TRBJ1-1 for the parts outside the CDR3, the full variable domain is DTAVSQTPKYLVTQMGNDKSIKCEQNLGHDTMYWYKQDSKKFLKIMFSYNNKELIINETVPNRFSPKSPDKAHLNLHINSLELGDSAVYFCASSNIQGTEAFFGQGTRLTVV.

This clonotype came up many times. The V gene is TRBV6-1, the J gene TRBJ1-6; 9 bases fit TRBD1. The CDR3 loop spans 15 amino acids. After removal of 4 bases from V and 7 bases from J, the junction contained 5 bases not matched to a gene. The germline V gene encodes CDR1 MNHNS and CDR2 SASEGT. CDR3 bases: TGTGCCAGCAGTGGTTGGGGACAGGGAAATTCACCCCTCCACTTT. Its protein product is CASSGWGQGNSPLHF.

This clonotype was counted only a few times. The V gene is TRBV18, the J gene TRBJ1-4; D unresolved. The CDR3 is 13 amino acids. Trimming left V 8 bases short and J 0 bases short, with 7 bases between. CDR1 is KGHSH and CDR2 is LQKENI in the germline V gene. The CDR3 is CASAGTTNEKLFF. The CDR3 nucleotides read TGTGCCAGCGCCGGGACAACTAATGAAAAACTGTTTTTT.

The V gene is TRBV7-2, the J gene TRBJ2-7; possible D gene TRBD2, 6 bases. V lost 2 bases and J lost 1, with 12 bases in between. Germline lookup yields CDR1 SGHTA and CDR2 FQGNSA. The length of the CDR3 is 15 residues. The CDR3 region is CASSLFGGISYEQYF. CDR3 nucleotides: TGTGCCAGCAGCTTATTCGGGGGAATATCCTACGAGCAGTACTTC. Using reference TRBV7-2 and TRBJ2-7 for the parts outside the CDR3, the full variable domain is GAGVSQSPSNKVTEKGKDVELRCDPISGHTALYWYRQSLGQGLEFLIYFQGNSAPDKSGLPSDRFSAERTGGSVSTLTIQRTQQEDSAVYLCASSLFGGISYEQYFGPGTRLTVT.

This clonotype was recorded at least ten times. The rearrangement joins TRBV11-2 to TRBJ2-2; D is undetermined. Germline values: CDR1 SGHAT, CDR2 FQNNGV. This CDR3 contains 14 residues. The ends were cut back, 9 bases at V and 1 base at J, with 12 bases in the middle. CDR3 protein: CASSGQRNTGELFF. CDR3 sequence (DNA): TGTGCCAGTTCCGGGCAGCGGAACACCGGGGAGCTGTTTTTT.

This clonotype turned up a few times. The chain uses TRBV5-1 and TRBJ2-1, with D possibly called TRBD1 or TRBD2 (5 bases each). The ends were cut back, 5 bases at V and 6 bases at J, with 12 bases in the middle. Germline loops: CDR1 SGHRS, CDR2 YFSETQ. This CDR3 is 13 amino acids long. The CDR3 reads CASSLRGPNEQFF. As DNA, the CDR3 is TGCGCCAGCAGTCTCCGGGGCCCCAATGAGCAGTTCTTC.

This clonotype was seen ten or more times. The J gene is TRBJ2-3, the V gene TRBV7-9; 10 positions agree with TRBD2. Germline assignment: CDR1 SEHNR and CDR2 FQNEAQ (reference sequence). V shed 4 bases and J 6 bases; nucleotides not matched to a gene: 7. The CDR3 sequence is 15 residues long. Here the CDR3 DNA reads TGTGCCAGCAGCTCTAGCGGGAGTGATAGGGATACGCAGTATTTT. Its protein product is CASSSSGSDRDTQYF.